This is a list of T cell receptor beta chains from one sample in a study of blood T cell repertoires in COVID-19. Sequencing used immunoSEQ multiplex PCR; TCRdb keeps in-frame clones, though not all of them. The sample includes hundreds of thousands of clones, 85% to 90% of them seen just once. The sample consisted of PBMCs or T cells enriched from blood (not recorded which). The receptors were sampled from a man younger than 40 who had recovered from COVID-19. Each CDR3 is given with its conserved first and last residue. The order of the fields is V gene, D gene, J gene, CDR3 protein. The D gene is left open where the match is weak.

TRBV3-1/TRBV3-2	TRBD1	TRBJ1-4	CASSRGDSNEKLFF
TRBV27	.	TRBJ1-5	CASSWGGANQPQHF
TRBV9	.	TRBJ2-7	CASSRDPYEQYF
TRBV4-2	TRBD1	TRBJ1-1	CASSQDRIFTEAFF
TRBV28	TRBD1	TRBJ1-2	CASSYAQGAAYGYTF
TRBV19	.	TRBJ2-1	CASSMGQYNEQFF
TRBV7-2	.	TRBJ1-5	CASSLAGLVEGRDQPQHF
TRBV5-1	.	TRBJ1-1	CASSWGASLAEAFF
TRBV29-1	TRBD2	TRBJ2-1	CSGTGTRANNEQFF
TRBV9	TRBD2	TRBJ2-7	CASSVGVLAGVSYEQYF
TRBV19	TRBD1	TRBJ1-4	CASSIRGQGNEKLFF
TRBV10-2	TRBD1	TRBJ1-3	CASSEAGGRNTIYF
TRBV7-8	.	TRBJ2-5	CASTKTGGTWGETQYF
TRBV4-1	.	TRBJ1-2	CASSQDSGGYTF
TRBV2	.	TRBJ1-5	CASSGQGGWPQHF
TRBV7-9	TRBD1	TRBJ2-7	CASSWTGGAGYEQYF
TRBV19	.	TRBJ2-7	CASSIDTDSQYF
TRBV27	TRBD1	TRBJ1-6	CASSLSKGATLNSPLHF
TRBV24-1	TRBD1	TRBJ2-1	CATSDFRTGYNEQFF
TRBV6-6	TRBD1	TRBJ1-1	CASRYRGRTEAFF
TRBV27	TRBD2	TRBJ2-1	CASSLGLAVYNEQFF
TRBV10-3	TRBD2	TRBJ2-7	CAISLSGSYEQYF
TRBV10-2	.	TRBJ1-3	CASSESTGSNTIYF
TRBV19	.	TRBJ2-1	CASSIRGSSYNEQFF
TRBV28	.	TRBJ1-1	CASSFRGGTEAFF
TRBV6-5	TRBD1	TRBJ2-3	CASSYSRDRGGDTQYF
TRBV7-2	.	TRBJ1-2	CASSKNFYGYTF
TRBV24-1	.	TRBJ1-2	CATSDYSLNYGYTF
TRBV7-7	TRBD2	TRBJ2-5	CASSLGLAGGETQYF
TRBV7-2	TRBD1	TRBJ1-6	CASSLMGQPLHF
TRBV18	.	TRBJ2-7	CASSPSLGGVREQYF
TRBV4-1	.	TRBJ2-7	CASSQDRGYEQYF
TRBV7-9	TRBD1	TRBJ1-1	CASSLGGTGVGTEAFF
TRBV12-3/TRBV12-4	.	TRBJ1-2	CASSFLSYGYTF
TRBV20-1	.	TRBJ1-1	CSATGNTEAFF
TRBV5-1	.	TRBJ1-5	CASSKTGDGNQPQHF
TRBV19	.	TRBJ1-4	CASQRGLNEKLFF